This TCR beta chain was captured in a study of blood T cell repertoires in COVID-19. Turning to the study itself: Spain, Italy and the United States supplied samples that represented acute and convalescent COVID-19. From T cells, B-cell-depleted T cells, or PBMCs came the material, which was cDNA or gDNA.

This CDR3 is built from 14 residues. Germline CDR1 reads SEHNR; CDR2 reads FQNEAQ (reference sequence). Unmatched junction bases numbered 4, after V lost 5 bases and J lost 1 base. As to this clone: Other nucleotide sequences in the sample specify the same CDR3.

Per the study methods: Estimates of nucleated cell counts were drawn from the amplification of reference gene primers. Using immunoSEQ multiplex PCR, the repertoire was profiled, and TCRdb retains in-frame clones only, with some absent. For V, J and clone size, that table is used; D and trimming come from the DNA. The sample holds about 210,000 clones; about 91% are singletons and the top ten take under 1.5%. This receptor was obtained from a man younger than 40 with acute or convalescent COVID-19. The source material was peripheral blood. The chain couples TRBV7-9 to TRBJ1-1; TRBD1 aligns across 7 bases. The CDR3 here is CASSLGTANTEAFF. Written as DNA, the CDR3 is TGTGCCAGCAGCCTGGGGACAGCGAACACTGAAGCTTTCTTT.